A selection of T cell receptor beta chains follows, all from one sample in a study of blood T cell repertoires in COVID-19. TCRdb's table, derived via immunoSEQ multiplex PCR, lists solely in-frame clones and lacks some. The profile shows tens of thousands of clones, roughly 80% of them singletons. Input material: peripheral blood. Receptors originate from an elderly man with active or convalescent COVID-19. Each CDR3 is given with its conserved first and last residue. The D gene is left open where the match is weak. Only some rows state a clone size, as once, few, many or a class for expanded clones.

>TRBD1|TRBJ2-5|TRBV6-5|once
CASSYRGQGYQETQYF
TGTGCCAGCAGTTACCGAGGACAGGGGTACCAAGAGACCCAGTACTTC
>TRBD1|TRBJ1-2|TRBV6-5|.
CASSDPGQSYGYTF
TGTGCCAGCAGCGACCCGGGACAGAGCTATGGCTACACCTTC
>TRBD1|TRBJ1-3|TRBV11-2|few
CASRTTSGQGYSGNTIYF
TGTGCCAGCAGAACGACCTCGGGACAGGGTTATTCTGGAAACACCATATATTTT
>.|TRBJ1-2|TRBV28|.
CASKEGRATYGYTF
TGTGCCAGCAAGGAGGGCAGGGCTACCTATGGCTACACCTTC
>.|TRBJ2-3|TRBV27|once
CASSLWRTDTQYF
TGTGCCAGCAGTTTATGGCGCACAGATACGCAGTATTTT
>TRBD2|TRBJ2-3|TRBV18|.
CASSPNSGTTDTQYF
TGTGCCAGCTCACCAAATAGCGGGACCACAGATACGCAGTATTTT
>.|TRBJ2-3|TRBV20-1|.
CSARAGDTQYF
TGCAGTGCTAGAGCGGGAGATACGCAGTATTTT
>.|TRBJ2-2|TRBV5-1|.
CASSLAEGTGELFF
TGCGCCAGCAGCTTGGCGGAGGGCACCGGGGAGCTGTTTTTT
>TRBD1|TRBJ2-5|TRBV3-1/TRBV3-2|once
CASSRVDRRETQYF
TGTGCCAGCAGCCGGGTGGACAGGAGGGAGACCCAGTACTTC
>TRBD1|TRBJ1-5|TRBV23-1|many
CASSQSNGRTGGGQPQHF
TGCGCCAGCAGTCAATCCAACGGCCGGACAGGGGGTGGTCAGCCCCAGCATTTT
>.|TRBJ2-7|TRBV18|.
CASSPPASTHEQYF
TGTGCCAGCTCACCACCAGCTAGTACCCACGAGCAGTACTTC
>TRBD1|TRBJ1-4|TRBV7-9|.
CASSLGQGLEKLFF
TGTGCCAGCAGCTTGGGACAGGGTTTGGAAAAACTGTTTTTT
>TRBD1|TRBJ1-1|TRBV18|.
CASSEDRGAEAFF
TGTGCCAGCTCAGAGGACAGGGGAGCTGAAGCTTTCTTT
>.|TRBJ2-2|TRBV9|.
CASSVDGRSTGELFF
TGTGCCAGCAGCGTAGATGGGAGAAGCACCGGGGAGCTGTTTTTT
>TRBD1|TRBJ2-2|TRBV12-5|.
CASGQQTGTGGRFFRNTGELFF
TGTGCTAGTGGCCAGCAGACCGGGACAGGGGGACGTTTTTTTAGGAACACCGGGGAGCTGTTTTTT
>.|TRBJ1-5|TRBV2|few
CASRAGTYDQPQHF
TGTGCCAGCAGAGCTGGGACTTACGATCAGCCCCAGCATTTT
>TRBD1|TRBJ1-4|TRBV2|.
CASGPQGANEKLFF
TGTGCCAGCGGGCCACAGGGGGCTAATGAAAAACTGTTTTTT
>TRBD1|TRBJ1-2|TRBV6-1|.
CASSEVFGAGGNYGYTF
TGTGCCAGCAGTGAAGTTTTTGGGGCAGGGGGCAACTATGGCTACACCTTC
>.|TRBJ1-1|TRBV7-7|few
CASSQNPGTEAFF
TGTGCCAGCAGTCAAAACCCGGGCACTGAAGCTTTCTTT
>.|TRBJ1-1|TRBV7-6|.
CASSLDGTGRNHFTEAFF
TGTGCCAGCAGCTTAGATGGTACAGGGCGCAATCATTTCACTGAAGCTTTCTTT
>.|TRBJ2-5|TRBV27|.
CASSLSGTLQETQYF
TGTGCCAGCAGTTTATCCGGGACACTCCAAGAGACCCAGTACTTC
>TRBD1|TRBJ1-2|TRBV18|few
CASSPPGQGALRYGYTF
TGTGCCAGCTCACCACCGGGACAGGGGGCGCTGAGGTATGGCTACACCTTC
>.|TRBJ2-5|TRBV3-1/TRBV3-2|.
CASSRGMAGRSETQYF
TGTGCCAGCAGCCGAGGTATGGCGGGGAGGTCAGAGACCCAGTACTTC
>TRBD1|TRBJ2-1|TRBV24-1|.
CATSDGDRDEQFF
TGTGCCACCAGTGATGGGGACAGAGATGAGCAGTTCTTC
>.|TRBJ1-6|TRBV20-1|.
CSASPRSPLHF
TGCAGTGCTAGCCCTCGTTCACCCCTCCACTTT
>.|TRBJ1-2|TRBV6-5|.
CASGGAGRNGYTF
TGTGCCAGCGGAGGGGCAGGGCGGAATGGCTACACCTTC
>.|TRBJ2-7|TRBV19|.
CASSIRDPPYEQYF
TGTGCCAGTAGTATACGAGATCCACCCTACGAGCAGTACTTC
>TRBD1|TRBJ2-7|TRBV19|.
CASSNLWDRAYSYEQYF
TGTGCCAGTAGTAATCTTTGGGACAGGGCATACTCCTACGAGCAGTACTTC
>.|TRBJ2-7|TRBV15|.
CATSISYYEQYF
TGTGCCACCAGCATTTCTTACTACGAGCAGTACTTC
>TRBD1|TRBJ2-1|TRBV9|.
CASSVAGTANEQFF
TGTGCCAGCAGCGTAGCCGGGACAGCCAATGAGCAGTTCTTC
>.|TRBJ2-3|TRBV11-2|.
CASSLGTGTSTDTQYF
TGTGCCAGCAGCTTAGGTACGGGGACTAGCACAGATACGCAGTATTTT